The source of this T cell receptor beta chain is a study of vaccination and CD4 T cells after COVID-19 (dated 2022 in TCRdb). About the investigation overall: Convalescent patients had a positive SARS-CoV-2 result on nasal swab PCR, and of these patients, several had mild disease and one had severe disease. In the convalescent cohort there were six males and four females, among whom were two Hispanic individuals, seven Caucasians, two Asians and one multiracial person. Participants got two doses of the Pfizer-BioNTech BNT162b2 vaccine (n=8) or two doses of the Moderna mRNA-1273 vaccine (n=2). Post-COVID blood samples from convalescent patients were collected a median of approximately 100 days after diagnosis, with a range of roughly 35 to 161 days. The time from the second vaccine dose to post-vaccine blood sampling had a median of 72 days and ranged from roughly 13 to 241 days. Culture stimuli were overlapping spike peptide pools from SARS-CoV-2 and from the common cold coronaviruses HCoV-NL63, HCoV-OC43 and HCoV-229E. Control cultures used a CEFX viral epitope pool as positive control, an HIV-1 Nef peptide pool as negative control, or no peptide. In nine to eleven COVID-19 convalescent patients and a few infection-naive healthy vaccine recipients, researchers compared the spike-specific CD4+ TCR repertoire from before mRNA vaccination with the repertoire from after. What the research found in general, with its limitations: The median count of SARS-CoV-2-reactive clonotypes went up from around 23 after infection to around 38 after vaccination, although the change was not significant. In convalescent patients, a median roughly 85% of post-vaccine SARS-CoV-2-reactive clones were detected only after vaccination, suggesting vaccine-specific priming. Of the vaccine-specific clones in convalescent patients, 304 of 307, or nearly all, reacted only to SARS-CoV-2 spike and did not cross-react with common cold coronaviruses. Relatively few convalescent patients were included in the study, and early timepoints after natural infection were not analyzed.

The treatment or condition label corresponds to: 10-day PBMC culture with coronavirus spike peptide pools or control peptides (ViraFEST assay). The ViraFEST assay, used in the study, expanded antigen-specific T cells with peptide pools and then identified the expanded clonotypes through TCR sequencing. The convalescent patients' positive SARS-CoV-2 PCR tests fell between March and December 2020, which was before the Alpha, Beta and Delta variants emerged in the United States. PBMCs were cultured at under 2.5 million per well in IMDM supplemented with approximately 5.4% human AB serum and about 10 IU/ml IL-2, with roughly 10 ug/ml peptide pools added. On days 3 and 7, half of the culture medium was replaced with fresh IL-2-containing medium. After around 11 days of culture, CD4+ T cells were isolated by negative selection using the EasySep CD4+ T cell isolation kit. PBMCs were separated from whole blood using Ficoll-Paque Plus gradient centrifugation and then either used fresh or cryopreserved at -140C. Each culture condition was generally run in triplicate wells.

About this clonotype itself: Its antigen is currently not known. The record has no base qualities; no much larger clone is one base away.

V drops 3 bases and J drops 1 base, leaving 7 bases in between. The CDR3 measures 15 amino acids from cysteine to phenylalanine. Only CDR3 DNA remains: 45 bases, in frame from the first base. Based on the germline V gene, the CDR1 and CDR2 sequences are SGHVS and FQNEAQ. The library was prepared using PCR. DNA from cultured CD4+ T cells underwent TCR sequencing with the Oncomine TCR Beta short-read assay at the Johns Hopkins FTIC core. The QIAamp micro DNA kit was used to extract genomic DNA from the cultured CD4+ T cells. Oncomine TCR Beta libraries from cultured CD4+ T cells were pooled using unique dual indexes and sequenced on an Illumina iSeq 100. The paper's processing steps were these. Non-productive sequences were filtered out, and CDR3s that did not start with C, did not end with F or W, or were shorter than 7 amino acids were discarded. The MANAFEST web application identified antigen-specific clonotypes by comparing peptide-stimulated wells against reference wells and other culture wells. To be called positive, a clone needed an FDR below 0.05, an odds ratio above 5, and a productive frequency above 0.1% in at least two of three replicate wells. A clonotype was classed as cross-reactive if the clonotype showed significant expansion both in SARS-CoV-2 spike wells and in at least one common cold coronavirus spike condition. CDR3 homology was assessed with Levenshtein distances (stringdist) and unrooted phylogenetic trees (ape) in R version 3.6.1. The public sequencing data were trimmed at Q25 with fastp and processed into clonotypes with MiXCR by TCRdb, which kept only in-frame beta chains. Rows with one shared CDR3 protein collapse into an entry with the most common genes and DNA. The V and J calls here are based on TCRdb, not the publication. The sample table lists 15,000 to 25,000 distinct CDR3 sequences, roughly half of them with a count of one. The ten largest account for 8% to 10% of the sample.

Sequenced sample: CD4+ T cells from blood, cultured in vitro. The rearranged segments are TRBV7-8 and TRBJ2-6; TRBD2 might be the D gene, on 5 matching bases. The receptor was isolated from a human donor who had recovered from COVID-19. The DNA sequence is given as TGTGCCAGCAGCTTGGGAGCGTCTGGGGCCAACGTCCTGACTTTC. Its translation is CASSLGASGANVLTF.